Presented here are 21 T cell receptor beta chains from one specimen sequenced in a study of T cell responses to AZD1222 COVID-19 vaccine. TCRdb's copy holds only in-frame clones and misses some; the assay was immunoSEQ multiplex PCR. The sample holds roughly 130,000 clones, roughly nine tenths seen once. The source was peripheral blood, collected on day 0 of AZD1222 vaccination. These receptors were collected from an adult in good health.

This clone was seen more than once but under ten times. This chain links TRBV5-1 with TRBJ2-7; the D gene is possibly TRBD1 (6 bases). The CDR3 length is 13 residues. CDR1 SGHRS and CDR2 YFSETQ come from the germline V gene. Trimming pared 4 bases from V and 5 bases from J, leaving 13 bases between. DNA of the CDR3: TGCGCCAGCAGCCCCGAGAGACAGGACGAGCAGTACTTC. It yields the protein CASSPERQDEQYF. Together with reference TRBV5-1 and TRBJ2-7, the CDR3 gives the full variable domain: KAGVTQTPRYLIKTRGQQVTLSCSPISGHRSVSWYQQTPGQGLQFLFEYFSETQRNKGNFPGRFSGRQFSNSRSEMNVSTLELGDSALYLCASSPERQDEQYFGPGTRLTVT.

The V gene is TRBV11-2, the J gene TRBJ1-2, with 9 bases lining up with TRBD1. Trimming took 5 bases from V and 1 from J; bases not matched to a gene: 17. The CDR3 loop spans 19 amino acids. CDR1 and CDR2 (germline): SGHAT, FQNNGV. CDR3 in amino acids: CASSANYRGQFALNYGYTF. For the CDR3, the DNA is TGTGCCAGCAGCGCCAATTACAGGGGGCAATTCGCGCTTAACTATGGCTACACCTTC.

The V and J genes are TRBV4-2 and TRBJ1-2; D gene uncertain. From germline, CDR1 is LGHNA and CDR2 YNFKEQ. The CDR3 loop spans 13 amino acids. The V end was cut by 0 bases, the J end by 6 bases, with 8 bases between. The CDR3 spells CASSQDVADGYTF. As DNA, the CDR3 is TGTGCCAGCAGCCAAGATGTGGCAGATGGCTACACCTTC.

The V gene is TRBV2, the J gene TRBJ2-7; D not certain. The V end was cut by 7 bases, the J end by 4 bases, with 17 bases between. The length of the CDR3 is 14 residues. Per germline, CDR1 SNHLY and CDR2 FYNNEI. The CDR3 nucleotides are TGTGCCAGCATAATAGGGATGGGGTCTTACGAGCAGTACTTC. This translates into CASIIGMGSYEQYF.

The CDR3 DNA is TGTGCCAGCAGCTTGCGGGGCGGGGGCGCTGAAGCTTTCTTT. Its translation is CASSLRGGGAEAFF. The chain recombines TRBV5-5 with TRBJ1-1, with D possibly being TRBD1 (6 bases). V lost 1 base to trimming and J lost 6 bases, with 13 bases between them. The CDR3 contains 14 residues. Germline values: CDR1 SGHKS, CDR2 YYEKEE (reference sequence).

This sequence joins TRBV3-1 (or the pseudogene TRBV3-2) and TRBJ1-1; D may be TRBD1 (5 bases). CDR3 length equals 15 residues. The V end was cut by 5 bases, the J end by 1 base, with 14 bases between. Germline CDR1 reads LGHDT; CDR2 reads YNNKEL (reference sequence). CDR3 DNA sequence: TGTGCCAGCAGCTCACCCTCTCAGGGGAACACTGAAGCTTTCTTT. Its translation is CASSSPSQGNTEAFF.

J is TRBJ2-3 and V is TRBV10-3, with TRBD1 identical over 9 bases. This CDR3 region has 16 residues. Germline CDR1 reads ENHRY; CDR2 reads SYGVKD. The V and J ends lost 4 bases and 4 bases, in that order; junction bases with no gene match: 9. The CDR3, as DNA: TGTGCCATCAGTGGAAGCGGGACAGGGATCCCAGATACGCAGTATTTT. It yields the protein CAISGSGTGIPDTQYF.

The chain uses TRBV23-1 and TRBJ2-4; TRBD1 aligns across 9 bases. TRBV23-1 has ORF status, its function being uncertain. This CDR3 has 18 residues. V was clipped by 2 bases and J by 0 bases; unmatched bases: 8. The CDR3 spells CASSQVRDRVLAKNIQYF. In nucleotides, the CDR3 is TGCGCCAGCAGTCAAGTCCGGGACAGGGTTCTAGCCAAAAACATTCAGTACTTC.

The V gene is TRBV27, the J gene TRBJ1-6; maybe TRBD1 (5 bases). Trimming cost V 5 bases and J 8 bases, with 19 bases left between them. Germline lookup yields CDR1 MNHEY and CDR2 SMNVEV (reference sequence). The CDR3 sequence is 16 residues long. The CDR3 bases are TGTGCCAGCAGTCGCCTTAACCGGGACCCGGATTCACCCCTCCACTTT. It is translated as CASSRLNRDPDSPLHF.

The rearrangement joins TRBV7-6 to TRBJ1-1; 8 bases match TRBD1. CDR3 length: 13 residues. The germline CDR1 and CDR2 sequences are SGHVS and FNYEAQ. V dropped 5 bases and J dropped 6; count of bases not matched to a gene: 5. The CDR3 DNA follows: TGTGCCAGCAGCAGACAGGGGACGGCTGAAGCTTTCTTT. The encoded protein is CASSRQGTAEAFF.

This chain links TRBV4-2 with TRBJ1-1, with D uncertain. Germline V gene lookup returns CDR1 LGHNA and CDR2 YNFKEQ. V lost 1 base, J lost 0 bases, and 12 bases lay in between. This CDR3 is 16 amino acids long. The CDR3 sequence is CASSQAFSVVNTEAFF. The CDR3 coding sequence is TGTGCCAGCAGCCAAGCCTTTTCGGTGGTGAACACTGAAGCTTTCTTT.

CDR3 sequence (DNA): TGTGCCAGTAGGCCAGGATTTGGCGGCAATCAGCCCCAGCATTTT. Amino acids: CASRPGFGGNQPQHF. The chain carries TRBV19 and TRBJ1-5, with no clear D. Germline V gene sequence: CDR1 LNHDA, CDR2 SQIVND (reference sequence). The CDR3 has 15 residues. Trimming cost V 6 bases and J 2 bases, with 14 bases left between them.

V gene TRBV24-1 combines with J gene TRBJ1-2; D possibly corresponds to TRBD1 (5 bases). The germline V gene encodes CDR1 KGHDR and CDR2 SFDVKD. Trimming pared 9 bases from V and 0 bases from J, leaving 16 bases between. This CDR3 comprises 15 residues. CDR3 nucleotide sequence: TGTGCCACCTCGGGTAGGGACGGACCTAACTATGGCTACACCTTC. As protein: CATSGRDGPNYGYTF.

This chain joins TRBV2 and TRBJ2-1, with D perhaps TRBD1 (6 bases). The CDR3 totals 16 residues. V shed 2 bases and J shed 6 bases, with 17 bases lying between them. The germline V gene encodes CDR1 SNHLY and CDR2 FYNNEI. DNA of the CDR3: TGTGCCAGCAGTGAAAGGGGGTCTAGCTTCGCCAATGAGCAGTTCTTC. It encodes CASSERGSSFANEQFF.

The rearrangement links TRBV4-2 to TRBJ2-1, with TRBD1 identical over 8 bases. CDR1 LGHNA and CDR2 YNFKEQ come from the germline V gene. This CDR3 spans 16 amino acids. V trimming: 0 bases; J trimming: 12 bases; junction bases outside the gene matches: 13. In nucleotides, the CDR3 is TGTGCCAGCAGCCAAGATGGGGGAAGAACAGGGGGTGGGCAGTTCTTC. It is translated as CASSQDGGRTGGGQFF.

The rearrangement links TRBV5-5 to TRBJ2-7, with TRBD1 matching over 11 bases. This CDR3 is 13 amino acids long. V was pared by 6 bases and J by 7 bases, with 6 bases of the junction left unmatched. In germline, CDR1 is SGHKS, CDR2 YYEKEE (reference sequence). CDR3 bases: TGTGCCAGCACGGACAGGGGGCTTGGTGAGCAGTACTTC. The encoded protein is CASTDRGLGEQYF.

The chain combines TRBV6-2 or TRBV6-3 with TRBJ2-3; 10 bases align to TRBD2. With 6 bases clipped from V and 2 bases from J, the junction kept 8 bases outside the gene matches. Germline V lookup: CDR1 MNHEY, CDR2 SVGEGT. The length of the CDR3 is 16 residues. Here the CDR3 DNA reads TGTGCCAGCAGCTCAGGGACTAGCGCCTCCACAGATACGCAGTATTTT. This sequence encodes CASSSGTSASTDTQYF.

The V gene is TRBV6-4, the J gene TRBJ2-1; TRBD2 is a possible D gene (6 bases). The CDR3 extends over 13 amino acids. Germline lookup yields CDR1 MRHNA and CDR2 SNTAGT. V lost 6 bases, J lost 6 bases, and 12 bases lay in between. In DNA form, the CDR3 reads TGTGCCAGCAGCGTCACTAGCACCAATGAGCAGTTCTTC. Its translation is CASSVTSTNEQFF.

CDR3 nucleotides: TGTGCCAGCAGACAGGGGGCGGGCAACACCATATATTTT. Protein: CASRQGAGNTIYF. The chain uses TRBV5-4 and TRBJ1-3; 9 bases align to TRBD1. Per germline, CDR1 SGHNT and CDR2 YYREEE (reference sequence). The CDR3 is 13 residues long. V was pared by 5 bases and J by 7 bases, with 4 bases of the junction left unmatched.

This chain joins TRBV7-9 and TRBJ2-6; TRBD1 agrees at 10 bases. Germline-derived CDR1 and CDR2 are SEHNR and FQNEAQ (reference sequence). Losses at the gene ends were 5 bases for V and 2 bases for J; bases not matched to a gene: 6. This CDR3 spans 17 amino acids. The CDR3 region has the DNA TGTGCCAGCAGCCGGACAGGGGGGAGGACTGGGGCCAACGTCCTGACTTTC. Protein: CASSRTGGRTGANVLTF.

V is TRBV27 and J is TRBJ1-2; 7 nucleotides match TRBD1. V was pared by 3 bases and J by 11 bases, with 9 bases of the junction left unmatched. The CDR3 is 13 amino acids. Per the germline V gene, CDR1 is MNHEY and CDR2 is SMNVEV (reference sequence). The CDR3 sequence: CASSFPGQTDYTF. The CDR3 nucleotides read TGTGCCAGCAGTTTCCCGGGACAGACAGATTACACCTTC.